These T cell receptor beta chains were read from a single sample in a study of blood T cell repertoires in COVID-19. The repertoire was sequenced with immunoSEQ multiplex PCR; TCRdb's copy has only in-frame clones and lacks some. The profile shows nearly 95,000 clones, over 75% of them singletons. The sequenced sample consisted of peripheral blood. Source of these receptors: a woman older than 75 with acute or convalescent COVID-19. Both conserved end residues are part of each CDR3. D genes are given only for firm matches. Size values are once, few and many counts, or a class for expanded clones, and some rows have none.

length: 14
D: .
J: TRBJ2-7
V: TRBV5-1
size: .
CDR3: CASRTGTTVYEQYF
DNA: TGCGCCAGCAGGACCGGGACAACCGTATACGAGCAGTACTTC

length: 14
D: .
J: TRBJ1-1
V: TRBV14
size: .
CDR3: CASSQGQLGAEAFF
DNA: TGTGCCAGCAGCCAAGGTCAGCTAGGGGCTGAAGCTTTCTTT

length: 15
D: .
J: TRBJ2-3
V: TRBV7-9
size: once
CDR3: CASSLVRSSTDTQYF
DNA: TGTGCCAGCAGCTTAGTCCGGTCTAGCACAGATACGCAGTATTTT

length: 14
D: .
J: TRBJ1-2
V: TRBV10-3
size: .
CDR3: CAIREALRGYGYTF
DNA: TGTGCCATCAGGGAGGCCTTACGGGGCTATGGCTACACCTTC

length: 12
D: .
J: TRBJ1-6
V: TRBV6-5
size: .
CDR3: CASSLENSPLHF
DNA: TGTGCCAGCAGCCTGGAGAATTCACCCCTCCACTTT

length: 19
D: TRBD1
J: TRBJ1-5
V: TRBV6-1
size: .
CDR3: CASSEVLRGQGDSNQPQHF
DNA: TGTGCCAGCAGTGAAGTCCTCCGAGGACAGGGGGATAGCAATCAGCCCCAGCATTTT

length: 14
D: TRBD1
J: TRBJ1-6
V: TRBV19
size: .
CDR3: CASSIGQGNSPLHF
DNA: TGTGCCAGTAGTATAGGACAGGGAAATTCACCCCTCCACTTT

length: 14
D: .
J: TRBJ2-3
V: TRBV3-1/TRBV3-2
size: .
CDR3: CASSQVTTADTQYF
DNA: TGTGCCAGCAGCCAAGTAACTACCGCAGATACGCAGTATTTT

length: 13
D: .
J: TRBJ1-1
V: TRBV30
size: .
CDR3: CAWSYRQNTEAFF
DNA: TGTGCCTGGAGTTACAGACAGAACACTGAAGCTTTCTTT

length: 15
D: TRBD1
J: TRBJ2-7
V: TRBV4-2
size: .
CDR3: CASSQGTPTGTEQYF
DNA: TGTGCCAGCAGCCAAGGGACTCCGACAGGGACCGAGCAGTACTTC

length: 15
D: .
J: TRBJ2-2
V: TRBV19
size: .
CDR3: CASSIRQTNTGELFF
DNA: TGTGCCAGTAGTATAAGGCAGACTAACACCGGGGAGCTGTTTTTT

length: 16
D: TRBD1
J: TRBJ1-2
V: TRBV6-5
size: .
CDR3: CASSYLGQGDYYGYTF
DNA: TGTGCCAGCAGTTACCTGGGACAGGGGGATTACTATGGCTACACCTTC

length: 15
D: .
J: TRBJ2-7
V: TRBV7-8
size: .
CDR3: CASSADSDLSYEQYF
DNA: TGTGCCAGCAGCGCCGACAGCGATCTCTCCTACGAGCAGTACTTC

length: 13
D: .
J: TRBJ1-2
V: TRBV6-6
size: .
CDR3: CASSPQGNYGYTF
DNA: TGTGCCAGCAGTCCGCAGGGCAACTATGGCTACACCTTC

length: 15
D: .
J: TRBJ2-5
V: TRBV4-2
size: .
CDR3: CASSQFGGAVETQYF
DNA: TGTGCCAGCAGCCAATTCGGAGGGGCCGTAGAGACCCAGTACTTC

length: 15
D: TRBD2
J: TRBJ2-3
V: TRBV27
size: .
CDR3: CASKFLQRGGDTQYF
DNA: TGTGCCAGCAAATTCCTCCAGCGGGGGGGCGATACGCAGTATTTT

length: 18
D: .
J: TRBJ2-4
V: TRBV7-5
size: once
CDR3: CARRLKRTARIAKNIQYF
DNA: TGTGCCAGAAGACTCAAGAGGACAGCTAGAATAGCCAAAAACATTCAGTACTTC

length: 15
D: TRBD1
J: TRBJ2-4
V: TRBV28
size: .
CDR3: CASSPSGGAEYIQYF
DNA: TGTGCCAGCAGCCCCTCAGGGGGCGCTGAGTACATTCAGTACTTC

length: 13
D: TRBD1
J: TRBJ1-5
V: TRBV6-2/TRBV6-3
size: .
CDR3: CASSRTGEGAQHF
DNA: TGTGCCAGCAGTCGGACAGGGGAGGGTGCCCAGCATTTT

length: 15
D: .
J: TRBJ2-1
V: TRBV5-6
size: once
CDR3: CASRPRGAHISEQFF
DNA: TGTGCCAGCAGACCCCGGGGGGCGCATATTAGTGAGCAGTTCTTC

length: 13
D: .
J: TRBJ2-1
V: TRBV14
size: .
CDR3: CASSQYKVAEQFF
DNA: TGTGCCAGCAGCCAGTACAAGGTAGCTGAGCAGTTCTTC

length: 17
D: .
J: TRBJ1-3
V: TRBV21-1
size: .
CDR3: CASRGNDRYVSGNTIYF
DNA: TGTGCCAGCAGAGGGAATGACAGGTACGTCTCTGGAAACACCATATATTTT

length: 14
D: .
J: TRBJ1-5
V: TRBV3-1/TRBV3-2
size: .
CDR3: CASSQDLGGQPQHF
DNA: TGTGCCAGCAGCCAAGATCTAGGGGGTCAGCCCCAGCATTTT

length: 13
D: TRBD1
J: TRBJ1-2
V: TRBV5-1
size: .
CDR3: CASSSGQGESYTF
DNA: TGCGCCAGCAGCTCGGGACAGGGGGAGAGCTACACCTTC

length: 19
D: TRBD1
J: TRBJ2-2
V: TRBV18
size: .
CDR3: CASSPIETGGVGVTGELFF
DNA: TGTGCCAGCTCACCAATCGAGACAGGGGGCGTTGGAGTCACCGGGGAGCTGTTTTTT